The next 9 T cell receptor beta chains were all read from a single sample in a study of Graves' ophthalmopathy and Graves' hyperthyroidism. The study amplified TCR beta CDR3 regions using RNA transcripts. RT-PCR with HTBI primers came first, then second-round multiplex PCR. MiXCR, run by TCRdb on the multiplex PCR reads, gives a single entry per CDR3 protein. The sample includes 300,000 or so distinct CDR3 sequences, about 17% of them seen just once. What was sequenced was peripheral blood. Every receptor here comes from an adult man with Graves' ophthalmopathy.

This clonotype was observed at least ten times. CDR3 amino acids: CASSNRGPMNTEAFF. The CDR3 nucleotides are TGTGCCAGTAGTAACAGGGGGCCGATGAACACTGAAGCTTTCTTT. The rearrangement joins TRBV19 to TRBJ1-1, with 9 bases lining up with TRBD1. V lost 4 bases, J lost 0 bases, and 3 bases stayed unmatched. This CDR3 has 15 residues. The V gene's germline CDR1 is LNHDA and CDR2 SQIVND (reference sequence).

This clonotype was recorded at least ten times. This chain uses TRBV20-1 with TRBJ2-4, with a tentative D call TRBD2 (5 bases). CDR3 length equals 15 residues. V shed 4 bases and J shed 3 bases, with 16 bases lying between them. The V gene's germline CDR1 is DFQATT and CDR2 SNEGSKA (reference sequence). The CDR3 DNA is TGCAGTGCTACCAATATGGACGCGGGCAAAAACATTCAGTACTTC. As protein: CSATNMDAGKNIQYF.

This clonotype was recorded many times. The chain links TRBV9 to TRBJ1-6; D is undetermined. There are 13 residues in the CDR3. V was pared by 4 bases and J by 6 bases, with 8 bases between. Looked up from germline, CDR1 is SGDLS and CDR2 is YYNGEE. The CDR3 DNA reads as TGTGCCAGCAGCTCAGCGGTTAATTCACCCCTCCACTTT. Residues: CASSSAVNSPLHF.

This clonotype was seen ten or more times. The genes are TRBV2 and TRBJ2-7, with 7 bases that match TRBD2. The CDR3 is 14 residues long. Germline CDR1 SNHLY, CDR2 FYNNEI. J was trimmed by 4 bases and V by 6 bases; bases with no gene match: 9. This CDR3 is CASRASGGGYEQYF. The CDR3 DNA reads TGTGCCAGCAGGGCTTCGGGGGGAGGTTACGAGCAGTACTTC.

V is TRBV6-2 or TRBV6-3 and J is TRBJ2-7, with D possibly matching TRBD2 (6 bases). Germline V CDR1 and CDR2: MNHEY, SVGEGT. The length of the CDR3 is 12 residues. Trimming took 8 bases from V and 3 from J, leaving 11 bases between them. The CDR3 spells CASRDLRYEQYF. For the CDR3, the DNA is TGTGCCAGCCGGGACTTGCGCTACGAGCAGTACTTC.

V usage is TRBV6-5 and J usage is TRBJ2-7; TRBD2 agrees at 13 bases. V was pared by 4 bases and J by 5 bases, with 5 bases of the junction left unmatched. The germline gives CDR1 MNHEY, CDR2 SVGAGI. The CDR3 consists of 15 residues. CDR3 protein: CASSSGLAGWDEQYF. CDR3 nucleotide sequence: TGTGCCAGCAGTTCGGGACTAGCGGGATGGGACGAGCAGTACTTC.

There are many counts of this clonotype. A read error may be the cause here, since a much bigger clone is one base away. The chain is built from TRBV5-4 and TRBJ2-5, with D hard to call. The CDR3 is made up of 12 amino acids. Trimming stripped 3 bases from V and 1 base from J, with 4 bases between. CDR1 is SGHNT, CDR2 YYREEE, per germline (reference sequence). This CDR3 reads CASSWAQETQYF. For the CDR3, the DNA is TGTGCCAGCAGCTGGGCCCAAGAGACCCAGTACTTC.

This clonotype has ten or more counts. A much bigger clone sits one base away, suggesting this may be a read error. The gene calls are TRBV28 and TRBJ1-2; D may be TRBD1 (5 bases). The CDR3 runs to 15 residues. The V end was cut by 5 bases, the J end by 8 bases, with 21 bases between. The V gene's germline CDR1 is MDHEN and CDR2 SYDVKM. The CDR3 DNA is TGTGCCAGCAGTGATAGGGGACGCCGCCTATGGGGCTACACCTTC. This gives the protein CASSDRGRRLWGYTF.

This clonotype was detected ten times or more. The chain has TRBV2 and TRBJ1-1, with D possibly being TRBD1 (5 bases). The CDR3 contains 13 residues. CDR1 and CDR2 from the germline V gene are SNHLY and FYNNEI. V was shortened by 7 bases and J by 1 base, with 10 bases between the two germline ends. The CDR3: CASIRQRNTEAFF. The CDR3 DNA sequence: TGTGCCAGCATTCGACAGAGGAACACTGAAGCTTTCTTT.